This T cell receptor beta chain was obtained from a study of T-cell reconstitution after alpha-beta-depleted transplantation in children. Unique molecular identifiers featured in how the TCRbeta library was prepared. From the PCR reads, TCRdb called clonotypes with MiXCR, one entry per CDR3 protein. There are about 420,000 distinct CDR3 sequences in the sample; around 15% occur only once, and 25% to 30% lies in the top ten. Looked up from germline, CDR1 is LGHNA and CDR2 is YSLEER. V dropped 1 base and J dropped 3; count of bases not matched to a gene: 4. CDR3 size: 17 residues. The sequenced sample was PBMCs, mostly from graft donor cells, obtained 360 days after TCRalphabeta/CD19-depleted stem cell transplant. V usage is TRBV4-3 and J usage is TRBJ2-2; 11 nucleotides match TRBD2. This TCR came from a boy in the first two years of life who had a stem cell transplant for Wiskott-Aldrich syndrome, so the T cells may come from the graft donor. CDR3: CASSQALAGVYTGELFF. The CDR3 DNA follows: TGCGCCAGCAGCCAAGCACTAGCGGGAGTATACACCGGGGAGCTGTTTTTT.